This TCR beta chain was recovered during a study of T cell responses to AZD1222 COVID-19 vaccine. Overall study findings and caveats: A reported finding is that nearly half of spike-specific TCRs target unmutated variant regions.

This clone was seen a few times. Its cognate antigen is unknown. With 0 bases removed from V and 8 bases from J, the gap between germline ends came to 7 bases. Germline assignment: CDR1 MGHRA and CDR2 YSYEKL. This CDR3 contains 13 residues. The table came from immunoSEQ multiplex PCR; TCRdb's copy has only in-frame clones and leaves some out. The data contain roughly 98,000 clones, roughly 83% of them singletons. The chain uses TRBV4-1 and TRBJ1-4; D gene uncertain. The sequencing here drew on peripheral blood, taken 28 days after the second AZD1222 dose. The TCR sequence derives from an adult who received the AZD1222 COVID-19 vaccine. This CDR3 reads CASSQDYAEKLFF. In DNA form, the CDR3 reads TGCGCCAGCAGCCAAGATTACGCCGAAAAACTGTTTTTT.